Here is one TCR beta chain with its context. Original handling: Reference gene primer amplification in the assay estimated nucleated cell counts. TCRdb's table, derived via immunoSEQ multiplex PCR, lists solely in-frame clones and lacks some. V and J calls plus clone size are reproduced from that table; the DNA served to infer D and trimming. The sample contains approximately 170,000 clones, roughly 91% of which appear only once. The entry originates in a study of blood T cell repertoires in COVID-19. Study overall: Samples came from the United States, Italy and Spain, spanning acute and convalescent COVID-19. Nucleic acid was either cDNA or gDNA, and it came from T cells, B-cell-depleted T cells, or PBMCs.

The clonotype was recovered from a man between 45 and 60 years old who had recovered from COVID-19. The sample comprised peripheral blood.

The CDR3 reads CASSQDPTSGRSPRHNEQFF. DNA for the CDR3: TGTGCCAGCAGCCAAGACCCCACCAGCGGGAGGTCCCCAAGACACAATGAGCAGTTCTTC. V and J are TRBV14 and TRBJ2-1; 9 nucleotides line up with TRBD2. The CDR3 is 20 residues long. Germline V gene sequence: CDR1 SGHDN, CDR2 FVKESK. Losses at the gene ends were 0 bases for V and 5 bases for J; bases not matched to a gene: 17.